Presented here are 5 T cell receptor beta chains from one specimen sequenced in a study of T cells in Graves' hyperthyroidism and ophthalmopathy. The CDR3 regions of TCR beta were amplified from RNA transcripts. Primed by the HTBI set, a first-round RT-PCR was run on the TCR CDR3. From the multiplex PCR reads, TCRdb called clonotypes with MiXCR, one entry per CDR3 protein. The table records approximately 630,000 distinct CDR3 sequences, about 17% of them present only once. Sequenced material: blood. The receptors come from a woman aged 25-40 years with Graves' hyperthyroidism.

The V and J genes are TRBV5-5 and TRBJ2-1; tentative D call: TRBD2 (5 bases). The ends were cut back, 0 bases at V and 4 bases at J, with 8 bases in the middle. Germline V gives CDR1 SGHKS, CDR2 YYEKEE (reference sequence). The CDR3 runs to 14 residues. The CDR3 loop is CASSLDGNYNEQFF. The CDR3 DNA is TGTGCCAGCAGCTTGGACGGGAATTACAATGAGCAGTTCTTC. The variable domain in full, completed from reference TRBV5-5 and TRBJ2-1, reads DAGVTQSPTHLIKTRGQQVTLRCSPISGHKSVSWYQQVLGQGPQFIFQYYEKEERGRGNFPDRFSARQFPNYSSELNVNALLLGDSALYLCASSLDGNYNEQFFGPGTRLTVL.

The CDR3 here is CASSQSDTRYGYTF. DNA of the CDR3: TGTGCCAGCAGCCAATCCGACACCCGCTATGGCTACACCTTC. V is TRBV3-1 and J is TRBJ1-2; D is ambiguous. This CDR3 has 14 amino acids. Germline CDR1 and CDR2: LGHDT and YNNKEL (reference sequence). Trimming removed 2 bases from V and 4 bases from J, with 11 bases in between.

This clonotype showed up many times. J is TRBJ2-7 and V is TRBV27; TRBD1 might be the D (6 bases). The CDR3 consists of 13 residues. Germline CDR1 and CDR2: MNHEY and SMNVEV (reference sequence). Trimming removed 6 bases from V and 3 bases from J, with 12 bases in between. CDR3 DNA: TGTGCCAGCAGAGGAAGGGGGAACTACGAGCAGTACTTC. It specifies CASRGRGNYEQYF.

This clonotype has just a few counts. J is TRBJ2-2 and V is TRBV4-3; D might be TRBD1 (6 bases). From germline, CDR1 is LGHNA and CDR2 YSLEER. The V end was cut by 6 bases, the J end by 6 bases, with 14 bases between. The CDR3 covers 14 residues. The CDR3 DNA sequence: TGCGCCAGCAGGCTACAGGGTATCGCCGGGGAGCTGTTTTTT. Translating it yields CASRLQGIAGELFF.

The chain couples TRBV28 to TRBJ1-2, with D unresolved. CDR1 and CDR2 from the germline V gene are MDHEN and SYDVKM. The CDR3 contains 13 residues. V was clipped by 5 bases and J by 3 bases, with 10 bases between them. DNA for the CDR3: TGTGCCAGCAGTGTAAAATACGACTATGGCTACACCTTC. Translating gives CASSVKYDYGYTF.